Detailed here is one T cell receptor beta chain. Its antigen is not identified. The PCR employed 60 Vbeta primers together with 13 Jbeta primers. Here immunoSEQ multiplex PCR was the method, and the copy in TCRdb shows in-frame clones only, minus some. The table has 40,000 or so clones, approximately 72% seen once. The record originates from a study of cytomegalovirus exposure and HLA in healthy donors. Study outcomes and limitations: Highly shared variants forming one cluster were likely a sequencing artifact. A later analysis revealed that TCR association rates differed between HLA loci, peaking at DRB1 and bottoming out at HLA-C.

Losses at the gene ends were 4 bases for V and 3 bases for J; bases not matched to a gene: 6. The germline gives CDR1 SGHVS, CDR2 FQNEAQ. The length of the CDR3 is 17 residues. The source is a woman aged 30 to 39 in good health and CMV-seronegative. The sequencing sample was made of PBMCs. The chain has TRBV7-8 and TRBJ2-6, with TRBD1 matching over 10 bases. Here the CDR3 DNA reads TGTGCCAGCAGCTCCGGGACAGGGGCTGGTGGGGCCAACGTCCTGACTTTC. Amino acid sequence: CASSSGTGAGGANVLTF.